Sequencing of this T cell receptor beta chain was carried out in a study of glioma-infiltrating T cells. Study findings and constraints: Very few CDR3 sequences were shared between tissue and blood. Tissue-blood divergence was below expectation in non-neoplastic patients, above in gliomas.

This clonotype has more than one count but fewer than ten. What it binds is unknown. The iRepertoire nested amplicon-rescue multiplex PCR amplified TCR alpha and beta CDR3s from RNA. Input was 100-400 ng of tissue mRNA or PBMC total RNA. In TCRdb, the multiplex PCR reads were re-called with MiXCR into one record per CDR3 protein. The profile shows about 89,000 distinct CDR3 sequences, less than 30% of them singletons. This clonotype originated in a human donor with low-grade glioma or glioblastoma, undergoing nonglioma brain surgery, or in good health (not recorded which). Sequencing was performed on glioma tissue, nonneoplastic brain tissue, or PBMCs (not recorded which).

CDR3 sequence reads: CASSQGTGGNTIYF. For the CDR3, the DNA is TGTGCCAGCAGCCAAGGGACAGGGGGAAACACCATATATTTT. The chain has TRBV3-1 and TRBJ1-3, with 8 nucleotides matching TRBD1. CDR1 and CDR2 (germline): LGHDT, YNNKEL (reference sequence). J gave up 4 bases and V 1 base, and 0 bases lay outside the gene matches. CDR3 size: 14 residues. The whole variable domain, filled in from reference TRBV3-1 and TRBJ1-3, reads DTAVSQTPKYLVTQMGNDKSIKCEQNLGHDTMYWYKQDSKKFLKIMFSYNNKELIINETVPNRFSPKSPDKAHLNLHINSLELGDSAVYFCASSQGTGGNTIYFGEGSWLTVV.